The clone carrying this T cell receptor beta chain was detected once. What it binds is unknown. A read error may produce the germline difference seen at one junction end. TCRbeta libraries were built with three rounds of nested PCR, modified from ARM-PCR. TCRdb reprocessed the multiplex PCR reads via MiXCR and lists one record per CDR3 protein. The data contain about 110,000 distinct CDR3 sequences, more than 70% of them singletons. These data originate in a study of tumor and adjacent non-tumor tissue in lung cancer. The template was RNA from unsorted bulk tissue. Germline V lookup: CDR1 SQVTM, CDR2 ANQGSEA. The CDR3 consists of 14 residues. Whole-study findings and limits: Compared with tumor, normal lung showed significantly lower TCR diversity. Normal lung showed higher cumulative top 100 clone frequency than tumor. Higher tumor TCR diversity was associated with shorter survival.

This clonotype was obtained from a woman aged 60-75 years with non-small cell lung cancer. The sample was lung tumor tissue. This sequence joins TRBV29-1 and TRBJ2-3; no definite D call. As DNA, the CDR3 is TGCAGCGTCGCTCTGAGGCGGAACACAGATACGCAATATTTT. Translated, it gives CSVALRRNTDTQYF.